Below are 23 T cell receptor beta chains sequenced from a single sample in a study of blood T cell repertoires in COVID-19 (dated by TCRdb to 2020 to 2022). Library construction relied on the immunoSEQ multiplex PCR assay. What TCRdb holds here is the immuneACCESS table cut down to in-frame rearrangements. Part of the clones is not present; checked against another copy, under half of the missing clones reflect an unresolved V gene, and the others are unexplained. Counted in this sample were about 50,000 clones; roughly 84% of them appeared once. The ten top clones hold approximately 15% of the sample. The sequencing sample was made of peripheral blood. The receptors derive from a human donor in a cohort sampled during active COVID-19.

This clone was seen more than once but under ten times. V is TRBV7-9 and J is TRBJ2-7; D remains ambiguous. The germline V gene has CDR1 SEHNR and CDR2 FQNEAQ (reference sequence). There are 14 residues in the CDR3. Trimming shortened V by 5 bases and J by 7 bases, and 18 bases separated the two germline ends. The CDR3: CASSTASTLVEQYF. The CDR3 DNA reads TGTGCCAGCAGCACAGCCTCTACTCTGGTTGAGCAGTACTTC.

This rearrangement joins TRBV29-1 to TRBJ1-2; D is ambiguous. The germline CDR1 and CDR2 sequences are SQVTM and ANQGSEA. Trimming removed 6 bases from V and 3 bases from J, with 8 bases in between. The CDR3 sequence is 11 residues long. DNA of the CDR3: TGCAGCGTCGGGGTTCACTATGGCTACACCTTC. Translating gives CSVGVHYGYTF.

The rearrangement uses TRBV10-3 and TRBJ1-5; maybe TRBD1 (6 bases). The CDR3 is made up of 15 amino acids. Germline V gene data show CDR1 as ENHRY and CDR2 as SYGVKD. Trimming removed 0 bases from V and 1 base from J, with 7 bases in between. CDR3 DNA sequence: TGTGCCATCAGTGAGTCACAGGGAAGCAATCAGCCCCAGCATTTT. This gives the protein CAISESQGSNQPQHF.

The CDR3 DNA follows: TGTGCCAGCAGTCTGACTTCCCCTAACTATGGCTACACCTTC. Its protein is CASSLTSPNYGYTF. The chain carries TRBV28 and TRBJ1-2, with D unclear. V was shortened by 5 bases and J by 0 bases, with 10 bases between the two germline ends. Germline lookup yields CDR1 MDHEN and CDR2 SYDVKM. CDR3 length: 14 amino acids.

The chain carries TRBV18 and TRBJ2-7, with TRBD1 identical over 8 bases. Germline V gives CDR1 KGHSH, CDR2 LQKENI. V trimming: 5 bases; J trimming: 6 bases; junction bases outside the gene matches: 12. The CDR3 loop spans 15 amino acids. For the CDR3, the DNA is TGTGCCAGCTCATCGACAGGGGCTTTTTTTCTCGAGCAGTACTTC. Translating it yields CASSSTGAFFLEQYF.

The chain recombines TRBV25-1 with TRBJ1-2, with a tentative D call TRBD1 (5 bases). CDR3 length: 15 amino acids. The germline V gene encodes CDR1 MGHDK and CDR2 SYGVNS. V was pared by 5 bases and J by 4 bases, with 17 bases between. CDR3 nucleotide sequence: TGTGCCAGCAGTTATGGGGGGACGGCCTCCTATGGCTACACCTTC. Translating gives CASSYGGTASYGYTF.

V is TRBV7-2 and J is TRBJ1-3, with D possibly being TRBD1 (5 bases). This CDR3 is built from 13 residues. Germline V lookup: CDR1 SGHTA, CDR2 FQGNSA. Trimming took off 0 bases at V and 8 bases at J, with 8 bases between the two ends. The CDR3 nucleotides read TGTGCCAGCAGCTTAGCCAGGGCAGACACCATATATTTT. Protein: CASSLARADTIYF.

V gene TRBV7-8 combines with J gene TRBJ1-3; no definite D call. V was clipped by 4 bases and J by 0 bases, with 10 bases between them. The germline CDR1 and CDR2 sequences are SGHVS and FQNEAQ. The CDR3 has 15 residues. The CDR3 region has the DNA TGTGCCAGCAGCTCGCAAGCTGTCTCTGGAAACACCATATATTTT. Its translation: CASSSQAVSGNTIYF.

This chain connects TRBV6-2 or TRBV6-3 to TRBJ1-2; D call uncertain. The CDR3 contains 12 residues. From germline, CDR1 is MNHEY and CDR2 SVGEGT. Trimming took off 5 bases at V and 8 bases at J, with 12 bases between the two ends. The CDR3 reads CASSRDVRGYTF. The DNA for the CDR3 is TGTGCCAGCAGTCGGGATGTACGGGGCTACACCTTC.

There are a few counts of this clone. V gene TRBV3-1 (or the pseudogene TRBV3-2) combines with J gene TRBJ1-6; D gene unclear. CDR3 size: 14 residues. The germline V gene has CDR1 LGHDT and CDR2 YNNKEL (reference sequence). Deletions cut 4 bases from V and 5 bases from J, with 9 bases between. The CDR3 is CASSPEQNNSPLHF. In nucleotides, the CDR3 is TGTGCCAGCAGCCCAGAACAGAATAATTCACCCCTCCACTTT.

This chain uses TRBV28 with TRBJ1-1; 9 nucleotides line up with TRBD1. V gave up 6 bases and J gave up 3 bases; unmatched junction bases: 5. This CDR3 is built from 14 residues. The germline gives CDR1 MDHEN, CDR2 SYDVKM. DNA of the CDR3: TGTGCCAGCAGGACAGGGGGATTCGACACTGAAGCTTTCTTT. Translating gives CASRTGGFDTEAFF.

The V call is TRBV28, the J call TRBJ1-2; weak D call: TRBD1 (5 bases). V lost 7 bases to trimming and J lost 8 bases, with 14 bases between them. CDR3 length: 12 residues. Germline CDR1 and CDR2: MDHEN and SYDVKM. CDR3: CASTPGVLGYTF. The CDR3 DNA sequence: TGTGCCAGCACCCCGGGGGTATTGGGCTACACCTTC.

As regards this clone: The identical CDR3 is also encoded by other nucleotide sequences in the sample. This sequence joins TRBV29-1 and TRBJ2-7; 10 bases map to TRBD2. J was trimmed by 0 bases and V by 1 base; bases with no gene match: 3. This CDR3 comprises 15 residues. CDR1 and CDR2 (germline): SQVTM, ANQGSEA. The CDR3 loop reads CSVEGLAGASYEQYF. The CDR3 DNA reads as TGCAGCGTTGAAGGACTAGCGGGCGCCTCCTACGAGCAGTACTTC.

This clone was detected a few times. V gene TRBV5-6 combines with J gene TRBJ2-2, with 7 bases identical to TRBD1. Trimming took 4 bases from V and 6 from J; bases not matched to a gene: 12. CDR3 length: 16 residues. From germline, CDR1 is SGHDT and CDR2 YYEEEE. As DNA, the CDR3 is TGTGCCAGCAGCCATCAGACAGGGTTTAAGGCCGGGGAGCTGTTTTTT. It translates to CASSHQTGFKAGELFF.

The J gene is TRBJ2-1, the V gene TRBV24-1; 16 bases are a match to TRBD2. Germline CDR1 reads KGHDR; CDR2 reads SFDVKD. This CDR3 has 22 amino acids. The ends lost 7 bases at V and 0 bases at J; junction bases unmatched: 17. CDR3 bases: TGTGCCACCAGGAGAAAAGACCAGGGACTAGCGGGAGGGATTAGCTCCTACAATGAGCAGTTCTTC. Amino acid sequence: CATRRKDQGLAGGISSYNEQFF.

This chain connects TRBV11-2 to TRBJ2-5; D is possibly TRBD2 (6 bases). V lost 1 base and J 5 bases, leaving 11 bases between the germline ends. This CDR3 contains 14 residues. CDR1 and CDR2 (germline): SGHAT, FQNNGV. CDR3 bases: TGTGCCAGCAGCTTAGGTACTAGCCCGGAGACCCAGTACTTC. This gives the protein CASSLGTSPETQYF.

This sequence joins TRBV5-8 and TRBJ2-2; D gene unclear. V was trimmed by 2 bases and J by 6 bases, leaving 11 bases between them. CDR1 and CDR2 from the germline V gene are SGHTS and YDEGEE. This CDR3 comprises 14 residues. The CDR3 sequence is CASSFGRMAGELFF. CDR3 coding DNA: TGTGCCAGCAGCTTCGGTCGAATGGCCGGGGAGCTGTTTTTT. The whole variable domain, filled in from reference TRBV5-8 and TRBJ2-2, reads EAGVTQSPTHLIKTRGQQATLRCSPISGHTSVYWYQQALGLGLQFLLWYDEGEERNRGNFPPRFSGRQFPNYSSELNVNALELEDSALYLCASSFGRMAGELFFGEGSRLTVL.

The chain employs TRBV7-8 and TRBJ2-7; 9 nucleotides match TRBD2. Germline assignment: CDR1 SGHVS and CDR2 FQNEAQ. The CDR3 consists of 15 residues. Trimming removed 0 bases from V and 7 bases from J; junction bases left unmatched: 7. The chain's CDR3 is CASSLALAGHREQYF. The CDR3 bases are TGTGCCAGCAGCTTAGCACTAGCGGGCCATAGAGAGCAGTACTTC.

In the case of this clone: The junction does not match germline at one end; this may be a read error. V usage is TRBV30 and J usage is TRBJ1-6; D call uncertain. The CDR3 length is 15 residues. CDR1 GTSNPN and CDR2 SVGIG come from the germline V gene (reference sequence). CDR3 coding DNA: TGTGCCTGGAGTGTACTGGAGTCCTCTAATTCACCCCTCCACTTT. It encodes CAWSVLESSNSPLHF.

The chain uses TRBV12-3 or TRBV12-4 and TRBJ1-1; D unclear. CDR3 length: 12 residues. The V end lost 3 bases, the J end lost 6 bases, and 8 bases lay between the germline ends. The CDR3 sequence: CASSFWQAEAFF. Written as DNA, the CDR3 is TGTGCCAGCAGTTTTTGGCAGGCTGAAGCTTTCTTT.

The chain employs TRBV5-1 and TRBJ2-3; TRBD2 might be the D (7 bases). The CDR3 is 17 amino acids. V lost 2 bases and J 0 bases, leaving 16 bases between the germline ends. CDR1 SGHRS and CDR2 YFSETQ come from the germline V gene. The CDR3 here is CASSLGSGGQSTDTQYF. CDR3 sequence (DNA): TGCGCCAGCAGCTTAGGTTCGGGGGGCCAGAGCACAGATACGCAGTATTTT. Filled out from reference TRBV5-1 and TRBJ2-3, the complete variable domain reads KAGVTQTPRYLIKTRGQQVTLSCSPISGHRSVSWYQQTPGQGLQFLFEYFSETQRNKGNFPGRFSGRQFSNSRSEMNVSTLELGDSALYLCASSLGSGGQSTDTQYFGPGTRLTVL.

J is TRBJ2-1 and V is TRBV28; 8 nucleotides align to TRBD2. The V gene end was trimmed by 2 bases and the J gene end by 3 bases; junction bases not matched to a gene: 0. CDR1 and CDR2 (germline): MDHEN, SYDVKM. CDR3 size: 14 residues. The CDR3 sequence is CASSLLAGYNEQFF. CDR3 in DNA: TGTGCCAGCAGTTTACTAGCGGGCTACAATGAGCAGTTCTTC.

The chain carries TRBV19 and TRBJ1-4; D uncertain. The CDR3 loop spans 14 amino acids. Germline CDR1 and CDR2: LNHDA and SQIVND (reference sequence). V lost 5 bases, J lost 8 bases, and 15 bases lay in between. In DNA, the CDR3 is TGTGCCAGTAGTCCTCCAGGCCTCGTGGAAAAACTGTTTTTT. Protein: CASSPPGLVEKLFF.